This T cell receptor beta chain was documented in a study of Ad26.COV2.S vaccination and SARS-CoV-2 variants. Findings and limits, study-wide: Substantial breadth was reportedly displayed by spike-specific CD8+ and CD4+ T cell responses after vaccination. Breadth and depth estimates from TCRs may understate total T cell responses.

The treatment: roughly 19 received Ad26.COV2.S at low or high dose, single or two shots; 5 received placebo; per-sample allocation not given. Sampling took place 63 days after the first vaccine or placebo injection. Worth noting for this clone: Its antigen is not identified.

Generated by immunoSEQ multiplex PCR, the TCRdb table keeps only in-frame clones and is missing some. The table includes approximately 360,000 clones, 83% detected once. The CDR3 totals 15 residues. From germline, CDR1 is SEHNR and CDR2 FQNEAQ (reference sequence). Trimming took 2 bases from V and 6 from J, leaving 11 bases between them. This TCR was sampled from a person between 18 and 65 years old who received the Ad26.COV2.S COVID-19 vaccine or a placebo. This specimen consisted of peripheral blood, obtained in a trial of Ad26.COV2.S vaccine versus placebo. V usage is TRBV7-9 and J usage is TRBJ1-6; D call uncertain. The CDR3 DNA reads as TGTGCCAGCAGCTTATCCGGGTACGGTAATTCACCCCTCCACTTT. It encodes CASSLSGYGNSPLHF. Full variable domain (missing parts from reference TRBV7-9 and TRBJ1-6): DTGVSQNPRHKITKRGQNVTFRCDPISEHNRLYWYRQTLGQGPEFLTYFQNEAQLEKSRLLSDRFSAERPKGSFSTLEIQRTEQGDSAMYLCASSLSGYGNSPLHFGNGTRLTVT.